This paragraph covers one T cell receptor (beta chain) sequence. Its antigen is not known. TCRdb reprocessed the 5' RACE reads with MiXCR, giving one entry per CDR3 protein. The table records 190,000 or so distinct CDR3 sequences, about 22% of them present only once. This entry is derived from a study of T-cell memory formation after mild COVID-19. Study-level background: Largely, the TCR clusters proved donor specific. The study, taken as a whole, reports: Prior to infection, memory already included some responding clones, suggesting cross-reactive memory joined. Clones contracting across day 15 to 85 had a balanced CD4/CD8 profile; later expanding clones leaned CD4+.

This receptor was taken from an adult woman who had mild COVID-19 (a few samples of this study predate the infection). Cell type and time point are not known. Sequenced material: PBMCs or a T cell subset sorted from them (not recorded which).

CDR3 nucleotides: TGTGCCAGCAGTTCCAACCCGATGGGGAGAGAGACCCAGTACTTC. It codes for CASSSNPMGRETQYF. V is TRBV6-5 and J is TRBJ2-5, with D perhaps TRBD2 (5 bases). V lost 4 bases and J lost 4, with 16 bases in between. Looked up from germline, CDR1 is MNHEY and CDR2 is SVGAGI. This CDR3 has 15 residues.